Presented here are 32 T cell receptor delta chains from one specimen sequenced in a study of gamma-delta chains in newborns, infants, children. TCRdb re-called clones from the reads using CATT. The top ten hold 15% to 17% of the sample, which has under 8,500 delta-chain clones, about 0.66% seen once. The sequenced sample consisted of blood. The receptor set was obtained from a child who was a newborn, infant or young child, either healthy, febrile or measles-vaccinated (not recorded which).

Turning to this clone: A far more abundant clone sits one base away, making this likely a read error. Different DNA sequences within this sample yield the same CDR3. V and J are TRDV2 and TRDJ1; TRDD3 matches 11 bases. The V gene's germline CDR1 is GEAIGNYY and CDR2 EKD. This CDR3 is built from 14 residues. In DNA form, the CDR3 reads TGTGCCTGTGACCGGTTGGGGGATACGGATAAGCTCATCTTT. This codes for CACDRLGDTDKLIF.

In this sample, this clone is medium-sized. Other nucleotide sequences in the sample specify the same CDR3. The chain joins TRDV2 to TRDJ3; tentatively, D is TRDD3 (6 bases). Trimming took 0 bases from V and 0 from J, leaving 17 bases between them. The CDR3 length is 20 residues. Per germline, CDR1 GEAIGNYY and CDR2 EKD. CDR3 amino acids: CACDTAGDVLHSWDTRQMFF. The CDR3 bases are TGTGCCTGTGACACCGCTGGGGATGTCCTCCACTCCTGGGACACCCGACAGATGTTTTTC.

This clone ranks as medium-sized. Other DNA sequences from this sample encode an identical CDR3 as well. V is TRDV2 and J is TRDJ3; the D is unclear. Deletions cut 7 bases from V and 1 base from J, with 22 bases between. Germline CDR1 and CDR2: GEAIGNYY and EKD. The CDR3 spans 19 residues. The CDR3 DNA reads as TGTGCCTGCGATTCTGCCGGGGCTAGGGGTTCCTGGGACACCCGACAGATGTTTTTC. Residues: CACDSAGARGSWDTRQMFF.

This clone has only a few counts. One base separates it from a far larger clone, so it is likely a read error. The gene calls are TRDV2 and TRDJ3; 9 bases agree with TRDD3. V lost 3 bases to trimming and J lost 1 base; unmatched junction nucleotides: 3. Germline CDR1 GEAIGNYY, CDR2 EKD. The CDR3 covers 17 residues. CDR3 sequence (DNA): TGTGCCTGTGACGGTACTGGGGGATCCTGGGACACCCGACAGATGTTTTTC. It yields the protein CACDGTGGSWDTRQMFF.

By share, this clone ranks as medium-sized. The chain joins TRDV2 to TRDJ3, with TRDD3 matching over 13 bases. The V gene end was trimmed by 3 bases and the J gene end by 2 bases; junction bases not matched to a gene: 6. This CDR3 spans 19 amino acids. Germline loops: CDR1 GEAIGNYY, CDR2 EKD. The CDR3 loop reads CACDPLTGGYAWDTRQMFF. CDR3 coding DNA: TGTGCCTGTGACCCACTTACTGGGGGATACGCCTGGGACACCCGACAGATGTTTTTC.

This clone was counted only a few times. This sequence joins TRDV2 and TRDJ3; 8 bases match TRDD3. V shed 3 bases, J shed 3 bases, and the junction held 9 bases outside the gene matches. Germline V gene lookup returns CDR1 GEAIGNYY and CDR2 EKD. The CDR3 covers 18 residues. The CDR3 coding sequence is TGTGCCTGTGACCTACTGGGGGCTATGATCTGGGACACCCGACAGATGTTTTTC. Protein: CACDLLGAMIWDTRQMFF.

This clone showed up just a few times. A single base separates this from a much larger clone, so it may be a read error. This specimen includes other DNA sequences encoding the same CDR3. The chain is built from TRDV2 and TRDJ3; 12 bases agree with TRDD3. The length of the CDR3 is 20 residues. Germline V gene lookup returns CDR1 GEAIGNYY and CDR2 EKD. With 4 bases clipped from V and 0 bases from J, the junction kept 9 bases outside the gene matches. The CDR3 loop is CACDTVLGDTSSWDTRQMFF. In nucleotides, the CDR3 is TGTGCCTGTGATACCGTACTGGGGGATACCAGCTCCTGGGACACCCGACAGATGTTTTTC.

This clone is classed as medium-sized. Within the sample, other DNA sequences also encode this same CDR3. The chain recombines TRDV2 with TRDJ3; TRDD3 agrees at 8 bases. The V and J ends lost 0 bases and 0 bases, in that order; junction bases with no gene match: 12. Per germline, CDR1 GEAIGNYY and CDR2 EKD. The CDR3 runs 21 residues. The CDR3 nucleotides are TGTGCCTGTGACACCGGATTGGGGGATCCCCGTCGCTCCTGGGACACCCGACAGATGTTTTTC. The encoded protein is CACDTGLGDPRRSWDTRQMFF.

The sample holds a few counts of this clone. At one end the junction does not follow the germline gene, possibly because of a read error. The J gene is TRDJ3, the V gene TRDV2; 9 bases line up with TRDD3. This CDR3 contains 18 residues. CDR1 GEAIGNYY and CDR2 EKD come from the germline V gene. The CDR3 loop reads CACDKIPGDTWDTRQTFF. In nucleotides, the CDR3 is TGTGCCTGTGACAAAATACCGGGGGATACCTGGGACACCCGACAGACGTTTTTC.

As for this clone: The protein given by TCRdb reflects a much larger clone and differs at residue 4 from this DNA's translation, likely from a read error; the protein shown is the DNA's translation. This sequence joins TRDV2 and TRDJ3; 11 nucleotides line up with TRDD3. The CDR3 is made up of 18 amino acids. Per germline, CDR1 GEAIGNYY and CDR2 EKD. CDR3 loop: CACVTVLGDTWDTRQMFF. For the CDR3, the DNA is TGTGCCTGTGTCACCGTACTGGGGGATACCTGGGACACCCGACAGATGTTTTTC.

About this clone itself: A much larger clone sits a single nucleotide away, making a read error possible. The chain links TRDV2 to TRDJ3; D perhaps matches TRDD3 (5 bases). V lost 0 bases to trimming and J lost 0 bases, with 26 bases between them. The germline V gene encodes CDR1 GEAIGNYY and CDR2 EKD. The CDR3 extends over 23 amino acids. The CDR3 reads CACDTGGLLVDLRSSWDTRQMFF. In DNA, the CDR3 is TGTGCCTGTGACACCGGGGGGCTACTGGTGGATCTGAGGAGCTCCTGGGACACCCGACAGATGTTTTTC.

This clone was observed a handful of times. A much larger clone differs by one base, so this may be a read error. The same CDR3 arises from other DNA sequences in this sample as well. In nucleotides, the CDR3 is TGTGCCTGTGACACCACTGGGAGCTCCTGGGACACCAGACAGATGTTTTTC. Its translation: CACDTTGSSWDTRQMFF. V usage is TRDV2 and J usage is TRDJ3; the D gene is possibly TRDD3 (6 bases). Looked up from germline, CDR1 is GEAIGNYY and CDR2 is EKD. The CDR3 sequence is 17 residues long.

This clone was found a few times. The protein in TCRdb stems from a much larger clone and differs at residue 12 from this DNA's translation, likely a read error; here the protein is translated from the DNA. The V gene is TRDV2, the J gene TRDJ2, with TRDD3 identical over 13 bases. The V gene end was trimmed by 3 bases and the J gene end by 0 bases; junction bases not matched to a gene: 12. CDR3 length equals 20 residues. Germline assignment: CDR1 GEAIGNYY and CDR2 EKD. Written as DNA, the CDR3 is TGTGCCTGTGACCCACTACTGGGGGATACGCGGGCCCCTTTGACAGCACAACTCTTCTTT. This codes for CACDPLLGDTRAPLTAQLFF.

Regarding this clone: With only one base between it and a far larger clone, this is likely a read error. The chain carries TRDV2 and TRDJ3; D is possibly TRDD2 (6 bases). Germline V CDR1 and CDR2: GEAIGNYY, EKD. The CDR3 has 17 residues. CDR3 DNA: TGTGCCTGTGACACCGTCGGGACTTCCTGGGACACCCGACGGATGTTTTTC. This encodes CACDTVGTSWDTRRMFF.

In the case of this clone: TCRdb shows a much larger clone's protein in place of this DNA's translation, and the two differ at residue 3, likely through a read error; the protein shown is translated from the DNA. The chain carries TRDV2 and TRDJ3; possibly TRDD3 for D (6 bases). This CDR3 has 18 amino acids. Germline V gene data show CDR1 as GEAIGNYY and CDR2 as EKD. The CDR3 coding sequence is TGTGCCCGTGACACCGTAGGGGGACCCTCCTGGGACACCCGACAGATGTTTTTC. This codes for CARDTVGGPSWDTRQMFF.

With respect to this clone: Within the sample, other DNA sequences also encode this same CDR3. The chain links TRDV1 to TRDJ3, with TRDD3 identical over 12 bases. The CDR3 contains 24 residues. Germline CDR1 reads TSWWSYY; CDR2 reads QGS. V was clipped by 0 bases and J by 2 bases; unmatched bases: 17. CDR3 loop: CALGELRKSYWGIPRTWDTRQMFF. The CDR3 DNA follows: TGTGCTCTTGGGGAACTGCGTAAATCCTACTGGGGGATACCGCGAACCTGGGACACCCGACAGATGTTTTTC.

On this clone: The protein recorded in TCRdb matches a much larger clone and deviates from this DNA's translation at residue 13, suggesting a read error; the protein here is obtained by translating the DNA. This chain links TRDV2 with TRDJ3; TRDD3 agrees at 8 bases. Germline lookup yields CDR1 GEAIGNYY and CDR2 EKD. The CDR3 loop spans 19 amino acids. The CDR3 DNA reads TGTGCCTGTGACCAACTGGGGGTGTCGAACTCCTGGGGCACCCGACAGATGTTTTTC. Protein: CACDQLGVSNSWGTRQMFF.

As regards this clone: A read error likely explains why the TCRdb protein, taken from a much larger clone, differs from this DNA's translation at residue 4; the protein shown is translated from the DNA. The gene calls are TRDV2 and TRDJ3; 7 bases agree with TRDD3. The CDR3 spans 19 residues. Germline CDR1 is GEAIGNYY and CDR2 is EKD. V shed 5 bases, J shed 0 bases, and the junction held 12 bases outside the gene matches. CDR3 DNA sequence: TGTGCCTGTGGCACAGGTTGGGGGACCTTCTCCTGGGACACCCGACAGATGTTTTTC. This gives the protein CACGTGWGTFSWDTRQMFF.

Note on this clone: For this DNA, TCRdb reports the protein of a much larger clone, which diverges at residue 18, most likely from a read error; the protein presented here is translated directly from the DNA. The chain employs TRDV2 and TRDJ3; 13 bases match TRDD3. The germline gives CDR1 GEAIGNYY, CDR2 EKD. The CDR3 is 20 amino acids. The chain's CDR3 is CACDKVLGDTLSWDTRQTFF. CDR3 nucleotide sequence: TGTGCCTGTGACAAAGTACTGGGGGATACGCTCTCCTGGGACACCCGACAGACGTTTTTC.

Comments on this clone: The mismatch at residue 13 between this DNA's translation and the TCRdb protein of a much larger clone likely reflects a read error; the protein shown is translated from the DNA. The V call is TRDV2, the J call TRDJ3; the match to TRDD3 covers 12 bases. There are 18 residues in the CDR3. Germline CDR1 is GEAIGNYY and CDR2 is EKD. CDR3 in amino acids: CACDTAWGIRWDARQMFF. The CDR3 DNA reads as TGTGCCTGTGACACCGCCTGGGGGATACGCTGGGACGCCCGACAGATGTTTTTC.

The sample holds a few counts of this clone. This probably arose from a read error, given a far larger clone one base away. Other nucleotide sequences from this sample produce the same CDR3. The CDR3 here is CACDTVTGGPSSWDTRQMFF. The CDR3 nucleotides are TGTGCCTGTGACACTGTGACTGGGGGACCCAGCTCCTGGGACACCCGACAGATGTTTTTC. The V gene is TRDV2, the J gene TRDJ3; 9 nucleotides line up with TRDD3. Germline V CDR1 and CDR2: GEAIGNYY, EKD. The junction had 9 bases not matched to a gene; V was cut back by 1 base and J by 0 bases. The CDR3 totals 20 residues.

At least ten counts were recorded for this clone. Other DNA sequences of this sample code for an identical CDR3. The chain links TRDV2 to TRDJ3; D might be TRDD3 (6 bases). The ends were cut back, 0 bases at V and 0 bases at J, with 11 bases in the middle. Germline V gene lookup returns CDR1 GEAIGNYY and CDR2 EKD. The length of the CDR3 is 18 residues. The CDR3, as DNA: TGTGCCTGTGACACCGCTGGGGTCAGCTCCTGGGACACCCGACAGATGTTTTTC. Amino acid sequence: CACDTAGVSSWDTRQMFF.

Comment on this clone: TCRdb's listed protein matches a much larger clone and diverges from this DNA's translation at residue 3, likely through a read error; the protein shown comes from the DNA. V and J are TRDV2 and TRDJ1; tentative D call: TRDD3 (5 bases). CDR1 is GEAIGNYY and CDR2 is EKD in the germline V gene. This CDR3 has 16 residues. The CDR3: CARDTVGGRGTDKLIF. The CDR3 region has the DNA TGTGCCCGTGACACCGTCGGGGGCAGGGGGACCGATAAACTCATCTTT.

A remark on this clone: TCRdb's protein, taken from a much larger clone, differs from this DNA's translation at residue 18, likely owing to a read error; the protein displayed comes from the DNA. This sequence joins TRDV2 and TRDJ3; 10 bases match TRDD3. The CDR3 runs to 20 residues. CDR1 GEAIGNYY and CDR2 EKD come from the germline V gene. The CDR3: CACDRVLGDPSSWDTRQIFF. The CDR3 DNA follows: TGTGCCTGTGACCGGGTACTGGGGGATCCCAGCTCCTGGGACACCCGACAGATATTTTTC.

This clone was counted ten times or more. This sample includes further DNA sequences coding for the same CDR3. CDR3 loop: CACDTWGYDSWDTRQMFF. The CDR3 DNA reads as TGTGCCTGTGACACCTGGGGATACGACTCCTGGGACACCCGACAGATGTTTTTC. The chain couples TRDV2 to TRDJ3; 9 bases match TRDD3. V dropped 0 bases and J dropped 0; count of bases not matched to a gene: 2. The CDR3 runs to 18 residues. CDR1 GEAIGNYY and CDR2 EKD come from the germline V gene.

This clone was seen a handful of times. TCRdb attributes to this sequence the protein of a much larger clone, which differs from the DNA translation at residue 10; a read error is likely, and the protein displayed is translated from the DNA. The chain uses TRDV2 and TRDJ3; 7 positions agree with TRDD3. Trimming at V came to 0 bases and at J to 0 bases, leaving 13 bases not matched to a gene. The germline V gene has CDR1 GEAIGNYY and CDR2 EKD. CDR3 length: 21 amino acids. The CDR3 protein is CACDTGGLGPPISWDTRQMFF. In nucleotides, the CDR3 is TGTGCCTGTGACACCGGCGGACTGGGGCCCCCAATCTCCTGGGACACCCGACAGATGTTTTTC.

This clone was observed a handful of times. This may be a read error: a much more frequent sequence differs by one nucleotide. The V call is TRDV2, the J call TRDJ3; 11 bases align to TRDD3. Germline assignment: CDR1 GEAIGNYY and CDR2 EKD. This CDR3 is 19 amino acids long. The V segment lost 0 bases and the J segment 0 bases; nucleotides outside the gene matches: 3. The CDR3 is CACDTLLGDISWDTRQMFF. The CDR3 DNA reads as TGTGCCTGTGACACCTTACTGGGGGATATCTCCTGGGACACCCGACAGATGTTTTTC.

This clone came up a few times. The J gene is TRDJ1, the V gene TRDV2, with TRDD3 matching 8 bases. The germline V gene has CDR1 GEAIGNYY and CDR2 EKD. The CDR3 spans 14 residues. V dropped 5 bases and J dropped 7; count of bases not matched to a gene: 11. Here the CDR3 reads CACGALLGAPKLIF. CDR3 bases: TGTGCCTGTGGCGCCCTACTGGGGGCTCCTAAACTCATCTTT.

In this sample, this clone turned up a few times. A far larger clone is a single base away, which makes a read error likely. The V gene is TRDV2, the J gene TRDJ2, with D possibly TRDD3 on 6 matching bases. The CDR3 has 15 amino acids. Trimming took 5 bases from V and 2 from J, leaving 14 bases between them. Germline CDR1 and CDR2: GEAIGNYY and EKD. CDR3 region: CACARDNRLTAQLFF. The CDR3 DNA follows: TGTGCCTGTGCGCGGGATAACCGCTTGACAGCACAACTCTTCTTT.

This chain joins TRDV1 and TRDJ2, with 8 positions matching TRDD3. The CDR3 has 20 residues. Germline CDR1 is TSWWSYY and CDR2 is QGS. Losses at the gene ends were 2 bases for V and 0 bases for J; bases not matched to a gene: 14. The CDR3 DNA sequence: TGTGCTCTTGGGGAATGTCTTACGTACTGGGGGTTGGCTTTGACAGCACAACTCTTCTTT. Protein: CALGECLTYWGLALTAQLFF.

This clone has a handful of counts. The chain has TRDV2 and TRDJ3, with 10 bases that match TRDD3. With V trimmed by 0 bases and J by 3 bases, 10 bases remained unmatched. Germline lookup yields CDR1 GEAIGNYY and CDR2 EKD. The CDR3 sequence is 20 residues long. CDR3 region: CACDTGGYAFSCWDTRQMFF. Here the CDR3 DNA reads TGTGCCTGTGACACCGGGGGATACGCCTTCAGCTGCTGGGACACCCGACAGATGTTTTTC.

This clone is deemed medium-sized. Other DNA variants within this sample encode the same CDR3. The genes are TRDV2 and TRDJ3; 7 bases align to TRDD3. The CDR3 contains 17 residues. Germline V gene sequence: CDR1 GEAIGNYY, CDR2 EKD. The junction had 9 bases not matched to a gene; V was cut back by 3 bases and J by 5 bases. CDR3 sequence: CACDSTGDPRDTRQMFF. The CDR3 DNA reads as TGTGCCTGTGACTCTACTGGGGATCCCCGGGACACCCGACAGATGTTTTTC.